This passage covers 13 T cell receptor beta chains from one sample sequenced in a study of T cell changes during pregnancy in multiple sclerosis. Here immunoSEQ multiplex PCR was the method, and the copy in TCRdb shows in-frame clones only, minus some. The sample carries around 47,000 clones, about 94% recorded once. The sample consisted of CD8+ T cells from peripheral blood mononuclear cells, taken in the first trimester of pregnancy. Source of these receptors: a female donor with multiple sclerosis, enrolled in a pregnancy study.

This clone was picked up one time. The CDR3 region is CASSPGQGFSYEQYF. In DNA form, the CDR3 reads TGTGCCAGCAGCCCGGGACAGGGGTTCTCCTACGAGCAGTACTTC. V gene TRBV7-9 combines with J gene TRBJ2-7; TRBD1 aligns across 10 bases. Germline trimming cut 5 bases from V and 0 bases from J; bases unmatched to any gene: 4. Germline CDR1 reads SEHNR; CDR2 reads FQNEAQ (reference sequence). This CDR3 has 15 residues.

The chain joins TRBV10-1 to TRBJ2-3; 9 bases fit TRBD2. The V gene's germline CDR1 is WNHNN and CDR2 SYGVQD (reference sequence). With 2 bases clipped from V and 0 bases from J, the junction kept 0 bases outside the gene matches. The CDR3 sequence is 15 residues long. The CDR3 sequence: CASSETSGSTDTQYF. Written as DNA, the CDR3 is TGCGCCAGCAGTGAGACTAGCGGGAGCACAGATACGCAGTATTTT.

This clone was found once. The chain recombines TRBV9 with TRBJ1-2; D may be TRBD1 (6 bases). Germline V CDR1 and CDR2: SGDLS, YYNGEE. There are 18 residues in the CDR3. V dropped 0 bases and J dropped 1 base, with 19 bases sitting between them. CDR3 sequence reads: CASSVATGGREDNYGYTF. CDR3 DNA: TGTGCCAGCAGCGTAGCTACGGGGGGCAGGGAAGATAACTATGGCTACACCTTC.

This chain joins TRBV18 and TRBJ1-6; D might be TRBD1 (6 bases). This CDR3 has 16 amino acids. Trimming removed 3 bases at V and 0 bases at J, with 9 bases between. Germline CDR1 is KGHSH and CDR2 is LQKENI. CDR3 residues: CASSPADSSYNSPLHF. The CDR3 coding sequence is TGTGCCAGCTCACCTGCGGACAGCTCCTATAATTCACCCCTCCACTTT.

V is TRBV13 and J is TRBJ2-2, with 8 bases matching TRBD2. CDR1 PRHDT and CDR2 FYEKMQ come from the germline V gene (reference sequence). The CDR3 extends over 16 amino acids. J gave up 4 bases and V 4 bases, and 8 bases lay outside the gene matches. CDR3 DNA: TGTGCCAGCAGCTCTACTTCGCGGGGGGCCACCGGGGAGCTGTTTTTT. Amino acid sequence: CASSSTSRGATGELFF.

The chain links TRBV7-9 to TRBJ2-1, with 9 bases lining up with TRBD2. Germline V gene lookup returns CDR1 SEHNR and CDR2 FQNEAQ (reference sequence). CDR3 length equals 12 residues. V lost 8 bases and J lost 8; bases outside the gene matches: 4. DNA of the CDR3: TGTGCCAGCTCGCGGGGGGGGGATGAGCAGTTCTTC. This codes for CASSRGGDEQFF.

This rearrangement joins TRBV11-2 to TRBJ2-5; 8 nucleotides match TRBD1. Germline V CDR1 and CDR2: SGHAT, FQNNGV. V trimming: 1 base; J trimming: 5 bases; junction bases outside the gene matches: 0. CDR3 length: 13 residues. The CDR3 spells CASSLAGGETQYF. The CDR3 bases are TGTGCCAGCAGCTTAGCAGGGGGCGAGACCCAGTACTTC.

V usage is TRBV29-1 and J usage is TRBJ2-3; no reliable D call. From germline, CDR1 is SQVTM and CDR2 ANQGSEA. Trimming removed 6 bases from V and 2 bases from J, with 12 bases in between. The CDR3 loop spans 13 amino acids. The CDR3 region has the DNA TGCAGCGTCGTCCCAGGATCCACAGATACGCAGTATTTT. Translation: CSVVPGSTDTQYF.

The chain employs TRBV6-5 and TRBJ2-7; possible D gene TRBD1, 6 bases. The V gene lost 4 bases and the J gene lost 3 bases, with 13 bases spanning the gap. Germline-derived CDR1 and CDR2 are MNHEY and SVGAGI. CDR3 length equals 14 residues. In nucleotides, the CDR3 is TGTGCCAGCAGTTGGGGCTTAGGGGGCTACGAGCAGTACTTC. Encoded protein: CASSWGLGGYEQYF.

The chain recombines TRBV15 with TRBJ2-2, with TRBD1 matching 7 bases. The V segment lost 5 bases and the J segment 6 bases; nucleotides outside the gene matches: 9. CDR3 length equals 15 residues. CDR1 and CDR2 (germline): LNHNV, YYDKDF (reference sequence). The CDR3, as DNA: TGTGCCACCAGCTTTTCGACAGGGATGGCCGGGGAGCTGTTTTTT. This gives the protein CATSFSTGMAGELFF.

This clone has just a few counts. This chain links TRBV7-9 with TRBJ1-6; D is undetermined. The CDR3 sequence is 15 residues long. Germline lookup yields CDR1 SEHNR and CDR2 FQNEAQ (reference sequence). V was pared by 2 bases and J by 7 bases, with 12 bases between. CDR3 amino acids: CASSLPEGRNSPLHF. The DNA for the CDR3 is TGTGCCAGCAGCTTACCAGAGGGTAGGAATTCACCCCTCCACTTT.

The chain employs TRBV7-3 and TRBJ2-3; the D is unclear. Germline-derived CDR1 and CDR2 are SGHTA and FQGTGA. Trimming cost V 5 bases and J 0 bases, with 12 bases left between them. There are 15 residues in the CDR3. The CDR3 loop is CASSPTTTSTDTQYF. The CDR3 DNA is TGTGCCAGCAGCCCTACTACCACTAGCACAGATACGCAGTATTTT.

The chain recombines TRBV5-4 with TRBJ1-1; tentative D call: TRBD1 (6 bases). V was cut by 3 bases and J by 3 bases, with 12 bases left in between. CDR1 and CDR2 (germline): SGHNT, YYREEE (reference sequence). This CDR3 is 14 amino acids long. The CDR3 sequence: CASSSGQGHTEAFF. The CDR3 DNA is TGTGCCAGCAGCTCGGGACAAGGGCACACTGAAGCTTTCTTT.